This T cell receptor beta chain was captured in a study of Ad26.COV2.S vaccination and SARS-CoV-2 variants. Study overall: Into the muscle, Ad26.COV2.S was dosed once or twice, 56 days apart.

Sequenced by immunoSEQ multiplex PCR; TCRdb stores in-frame clones only, minus some. The sample consists of 430,000 or so clones, roughly nine tenths of them appearing once. For this clone: Its antigen is unidentified.

As for treatment: about 20 received Ad26.COV2.S at low or high dose, single or two shots; about 5 received placebo; per-sample allocation not given. At day 63 after the first vaccine or placebo injection, samples were drawn. Study-wide points: Reported findings describe substantial breadth in spike-specific CD8+ and CD4+ T cell responses following vaccination. People who got the vaccine had more spike-specific TCR breadth than people who got placebo.

The source of this sequence is a person between 18 and 60 years old who received the Ad26.COV2.S COVID-19 vaccine or a placebo. This material consisted of peripheral blood, taken in a trial of Ad26.COV2.S vaccine versus placebo.

The CDR3 spells CASSEIVFGYEQYF. CDR3 nucleotide sequence: TGTGCCAGCAGTGAAATAGTCTTTGGTTACGAGCAGTACTTC. This chain joins TRBV6-1 and TRBJ2-7; D gene ambiguous. Trimming pared 2 bases from V and 4 bases from J, leaving 12 bases between. The germline V gene encodes CDR1 MNHNS and CDR2 SASEGT. The CDR3 has 14 residues.